These 10 T cell receptor beta chains came from one sample sequenced in a study of shared clonotypes between healthy human individuals. Only in-frame clones appear in the TCRdb table, and some are missing; sequencing was by immunoSEQ multiplex PCR. The profile shows under 1,100,000 clones, roughly 80% of them singletons. The specimen was memory CD4+ T cells sorted from blood. Subset given: CD45RA-negative fraction. All receptors come from a man aged 18 to 30 in good health.

This chain uses TRBV5-4 with TRBJ1-2; the D gene is possibly TRBD1 (5 bases). The V and J ends lost 1 base and 8 bases respectively, with 21 bases between them. CDR1 and CDR2 from the germline V gene are SGHNT and YYREEE (reference sequence). The CDR3 runs 16 residues. The CDR3 reads CASSLKGNPRGEGYTF. CDR3 nucleotides: TGTGCCAGCAGCTTGAAAGGCAACCCGCGAGGGGAGGGCTACACCTTC.

This chain links TRBV10-3 with TRBJ2-1; 10 nucleotides agree with TRBD2. With V trimmed by 3 bases and J by 7 bases, 9 bases remained unmatched. The CDR3 has 16 amino acids. The V gene's germline CDR1 is ENHRY and CDR2 SYGVKD. The CDR3 region has the DNA TGTGCCATCAGTGATTCTGGAGCGGGAGGGCCAAATGAGCAGTTCTTC. This gives the protein CAISDSGAGGPNEQFF.

J is TRBJ1-2 and V is TRBV6-6; the D is unclear. The germline gives CDR1 MNHNY, CDR2 SVGAGI (reference sequence). This CDR3 region has 14 residues. V shed 0 bases and J shed 4 bases, with 9 bases lying between them. The CDR3 region is CASSYSADPYGYTF. CDR3 DNA sequence: TGTGCCAGCAGTTACTCGGCCGATCCCTATGGCTACACCTTC.

The gene calls are TRBV19 and TRBJ1-5, with D possibly matching TRBD1 (5 bases). This CDR3 is 13 amino acids long. In germline, CDR1 is LNHDA, CDR2 SQIVND (reference sequence). Trimming took 4 bases from V and 8 from J, leaving 12 bases between them. CDR3 sequence: CASSRGGGEPQHF. CDR3 in DNA: TGTGCCAGTAGTAGAGGCGGGGGGGAGCCCCAGCATTTT.

The chain recombines TRBV5-1 with TRBJ1-1; 12 bases align to TRBD1. V dropped 4 bases and J dropped 4; count of bases not matched to a gene: 5. CDR1 and CDR2 (germline): SGHRS, YFSETQ. The CDR3 runs to 15 residues. The CDR3 region is CASSLGQGAGTEAFF. The CDR3 coding sequence is TGCGCCAGCAGCCTGGGACAGGGGGCCGGCACTGAAGCTTTCTTT.

The V gene is TRBV18, the J gene TRBJ2-7; 9 bases fit TRBD2. Looked up from germline, CDR1 is KGHSH and CDR2 is LQKENI. The CDR3 consists of 14 residues. With V trimmed by 4 bases and J by 5 bases, 6 bases remained unmatched. CDR3 nucleotides: TGTGCCAGCTCACGAGCGGGAGGTTTGGACGAGCAGTACTTC. Amino acid sequence: CASSRAGGLDEQYF.

The chain uses TRBV5-6 and TRBJ2-5; D remains ambiguous. This CDR3 comprises 13 residues. CDR1 is SGHDT and CDR2 is YYEEEE in the germline V gene. The germline V and J ends were trimmed by 3 bases and 5 bases, with 11 bases remaining between them. The CDR3 spells CASSSGPRETQYF. The CDR3 bases are TGTGCCAGCAGCTCAGGCCCGAGGGAGACCCAGTACTTC.

J is TRBJ1-1 and V is TRBV28; no clear D gene. Trimming took 3 bases from V and 2 from J, leaving 10 bases between them. The CDR3 has 14 amino acids. The germline V gene encodes CDR1 MDHEN and CDR2 SYDVKM. The CDR3 sequence is CASSLEQLNTEAFF. The CDR3 DNA sequence: TGTGCCAGCAGTTTGGAACAACTTAACACTGAAGCTTTCTTT.

This clone was counted once. This rearrangement joins TRBV5-1 to TRBJ1-6; D call uncertain. Germline assignment: CDR1 SGHRS and CDR2 YFSETQ. The length of the CDR3 is 17 residues. V lost 4 bases, J lost 4 bases, and 18 bases lay in between. In DNA form, the CDR3 reads TGCGCCAGCAGCCCGACCGAACGGTCCACTTATAATTCACCCCTCCACTTT. It encodes CASSPTERSTYNSPLHF.

This clone has just a few counts. V is TRBV5-1 and J is TRBJ2-2; 11 bases align to TRBD2. J gave up 1 base and V 4 bases, and 3 bases lay outside the gene matches. CDR3 length: 16 residues. Germline-derived CDR1 and CDR2 are SGHRS and YFSETQ. Written as DNA, the CDR3 is TGCGCCAGCAGCAAGGGACTAGCGGAGAACACCGGGGAGCTGTTTTTT. This sequence encodes CASSKGLAENTGELFF.